The sequence of this T cell receptor beta chain was determined in a study of T cells in Graves' hyperthyroidism and ophthalmopathy. Ophthalmopathy patients all had a Clinical Activity Score of at least 3, a NOSPECS grade of at least 4 and disease under 3 months old. Patients having uncontrolled infection, another autoimmune disease, pregnancy or lactation were not included. Around 9.9 ml of fresh peripheral blood supplied the PBMCs. Amplified TCR beta CDR3 regions came from RNA transcripts. TCR CDR3 underwent first-round RT-PCR with the HTBI primer set. TCRdb processed the multiplex PCR reads anew with MiXCR; each CDR3 protein has one entry. This table has some 500,000 distinct CDR3 sequences, around a quarter appearing once. Notes on the study in general: Most clonotypes that expanded in the thyroid above 0.001 also showed up in blood.

V lost 0 bases and J lost 4; bases outside the gene matches: 13. Germline CDR1 MNHEY, CDR2 SMNVEV (reference sequence). CDR3 length equals 18 residues. In the case of this clonotype: Its target is unknown.

The sequenced material came from blood. The receptor comes from a woman in her 30s with Graves' ophthalmopathy. The chain employs TRBV27 and TRBJ1-2; 8 nucleotides agree with TRBD1. CDR3 region: CASSLSSPGQVGLYGYTF. The CDR3 DNA is TGTGCCAGCAGTTTATCGAGCCCGGGACAGGTTGGACTCTATGGCTACACCTTC.